A selection of T cell receptor beta chains follows, all from one sample in a study of post-analysis software for immune sequencing data. TCRdb recomputed calls from the PCR reads with MiXCR, one row per CDR3 protein. The sample has roughly 430,000 distinct CDR3 sequences; roughly 38% are singletons. The source material was blood. All receptors come from a girl aged 2-10 years with multiple sclerosis. The CDR3 runs from the conserved cysteine through the conserved F or W. A D gene is named only where the DNA matches it firmly. Size values are once, few and many counts, or a class for expanded clones, and some rows have none.

v_gene	d_gene	abundance	j_gene	CDR3aa	CDR3nt
TRBV7-9	NA	once	TRBJ1-2	CASSSVGERDYGYTF	TGTGCCAGCAGCTCTGTGGGGGAACGGGACTATGGCTACACCTTC
TRBV29-1	TRBD2	few	TRBJ2-1	CSPKRLAGDYEQFF	TGCAGTCCTAAACGTCTAGCGGGAGACTATGAGCAGTTCTTC
TRBV20-1	NA	NA	TRBJ1-2	CSARIPGKNGYTF	TGCAGTGCTAGGATCCCAGGGAAAAATGGCTACACCTTC
TRBV12-3/TRBV12-4	TRBD2	NA	TRBJ2-5	CASSGTSRQETQYF	TGTGCCAGCAGCGGGACTAGTCGCCAAGAGACCCAGTACTTC
TRBV13	NA	NA	TRBJ2-7	CASSSSLALNGYEQYF	TGTGCCAGCAGCTCCTCCCTCGCCCTGAATGGGTACGAGCAGTACTTC
TRBV5-1	TRBD2	NA	TRBJ2-3	CASSQGLAGTDTQYF	TGCGCCAGCAGCCAAGGACTAGCGGGAACAGATACGCAGTATTTT
TRBV6-1	NA	NA	TRBJ2-7	CASSPGHLSYEQYF	TGTGCCAGCAGCCCGGGACACTTATCCTACGAGCAGTACTTC
TRBV9	NA	NA	TRBJ2-1	CASSVGLALYNEQFF	TGTGCCAGCAGCGTAGGGCTAGCGCTATACAATGAGCAGTTCTTC
TRBV5-1	TRBD1	few	TRBJ2-3	CASSSGQGVTDTQYF	TGCGCCAGCAGCTCCGGACAGGGTGTCACAGATACGCAGTATTTT
TRBV5-6	TRBD2	NA	TRBJ2-5	CASSPRTSSRRNRETQYF	TGTGCCAGCAGCCCACGGACTAGCTCGAGGAGGAATAGGGAGACCCAGTACTTC
TRBV12-3/TRBV12-4	NA	NA	TRBJ2-5	CASSLGLAETQYF	TGTGCCAGCAGTTTAGGGCTAGCCGAGACCCAGTACTTC
TRBV29-1	NA	NA	TRBJ1-1	CSFSSGGNTEAFF	TGCAGCTTCTCCTCCGGGGGGAACACTGAAGCTTTCTTT
TRBV28	TRBD2	NA	TRBJ2-1	CASRRGGRGSYNEQFF	TGTGCCAGCAGGAGGGGCGGGAGAGGGTCCTACAATGAGCAGTTCTTC
TRBV6-5	NA	NA	TRBJ1-2	CASSTQTGGEAGYTF	TGTGCCAGCAGTACCCAGACAGGAGGGGAGGCTGGCTACACCTTC
TRBV7-2	NA	NA	TRBJ2-7	CASSLSNYEQYF	TGTGCCAGCAGCTTAAGTAACTACGAGCAGTACTTC
TRBV6-1	TRBD2	few	TRBJ2-5	CASSDRPGGKTQETQYF	TGTGCCAGCAGTGACCGGCCGGGGGGGAAGACCCAAGAGACCCAGTACTTC
TRBV12-3/TRBV12-4	NA	NA	TRBJ2-5	CASSFDSVQETQYF	TGTGCCAGCAGCTTCGACAGCGTCCAAGAGACCCAGTACTTC
TRBV20-1	NA	NA	TRBJ1-6	CSARRGSLYNSPLHF	TGCAGTGCTAGACGGGGGTCCCTCTATAATTCACCCCTCCACTTT
TRBV20-1	NA	few	TRBJ2-5	CSARGGTGGLAGETQYF	TGCAGTGCTCGGGGCGGGACAGGGGGACTAGCGGGAGAGACCCAGTACTTC
TRBV30	NA	few	TRBJ2-7	CAWRYRDQRNEQYF	TGTGCCTGGAGGTATCGGGACCAACGTAACGAGCAGTACTTC
TRBV28	TRBD1	NA	TRBJ2-3	CASTPGPLPGQGEADTQYF	TGTGCCAGCACCCCGGGGCCATTGCCGGGACAGGGAGAGGCGGATACGCAGTATTTT
TRBV13	TRBD1	NA	TRBJ2-4	CASSPWTGGNIQYF	TGTGCCAGCAGCCCCTGGACAGGGGGGAACATTCAGTACTTC
TRBV7-9	NA	NA	TRBJ1-1	CASSFQGGSAFF	TGTGCCAGCAGCTTCCAAGGCGGATCGGCTTTCTTT
TRBV3-1	NA	NA	TRBJ1-2	CASSQEQGSYGYTF	TGTGCCAGCAGCCAAGAGCAGGGGTCCTATGGCTACACCTTC
TRBV3-1	TRBD2	NA	TRBJ2-1	CASSQEWGTLAGSYNEQFF	TGTGCCAGCAGCCAAGAATGGGGTACCCTAGCGGGCTCCTACAATGAGCAGTTCTTC
TRBV10-3	TRBD2	NA	TRBJ2-7	CATSGSTNEQYF	TGTGCCACCAGCGGGAGTACGAACGAGCAGTACTTC